A single T cell receptor beta chain is shown here with its context. Its antigen remains undetermined. No much larger clone is present one base from it, and per-base qualities are unavailable. The library was produced with the immunoSEQ multiplex PCR assay. The study's own analysis went as follows. To diagnose cytomegalovirus status from the catalog of TCR beta chain sequences, a statistical classification framework was built. In its TCRdb copy, this immuneACCESS table keeps in-frame sequences only and misses some clones. Where compared with another copy, unresolved V genes explain less than half of these, and the others have no known cause. V, J and clone size are those of that table, while D and trimming were read from the DNA. A total of hundreds of thousands of clones appear in this sample, about 86% of them only once. The ten largest clones add up to less than 3% of the sample. The donors were included in the validation cohort of some 120 subjects, a group kept apart from the approximately 700-subject first cohort.

The CDR3 numbers 15 residues from cysteine through phenylalanine. Only the CDR3 DNA stays, 45 bases, in frame from base 1. Reading the germline V gene gives CDR1 LGHNT and CDR2 FRNRAP. The V end loses 2 bases and the J end loses 2 bases, and a stretch of 10 bases separates them. The data were taken from a study of cytomegalovirus exposure and HLA in healthy donors (dated by TCRdb to 2015 to 2018). With regard to the full study: A later analysis indicated that the 95 to 150 validation repertoires were generated on the platform also employed for the 700 or so repertoires of the first cohort. The aim of the study was to test whether cataloging public T cell receptors could identify signatures of past pathogen exposure. Besides the first cohort of roughly 660 subjects, a separate validation cohort made up of 120 or so different subjects was used. High-throughput TCR immunosequencing, statistical association of individual TCRs with disease status, and machine learning were combined to predict cytomegalovirus infection status.

The research as a whole found: The authors suggested that the approach could potentially be extended to other disease states and immunological phenotypes. In vitro tests confirmed that a few of the cytomegalovirus-associated TCR beta chains recognize cytomegalovirus antigens. A later analysis found that TCRs clustered in the first cohort also tended to co-occur in the roughly 110 validation repertoires, with approximately 93% of cluster scores above 0. A later analysis lacked HLA typing for the validation cohort, so it scored co-occurrence in that cohort across all 120 or so repertoires. Cytomegalovirus status was reported to be diagnosed by the classifier with high specificity and sensitivity in both the original and validation cohorts. Across donors, most TCR sequences were observed very rarely, whereas some public TCRs were present in many individuals. The study gave a list of 150 to 200 TCR beta chains associated with cytomegalovirus.

This sequence uses TRBV12-5 and TRBJ2-1; a weak D assignment points to TRBD1 (6 bases agree). The sequenced sample was PBMCs. This TCR was recovered from a man younger than 35 in good health and CMV-seronegative. The base sequence is TGTGCTAGTGGTTTGATGGGGGCGGCCTACAATGAGCAGTTCTTC. Translated, this gives CASGLMGAAYNEQFF. Extended through the reference TRBV12-5 and TRBJ2-1 proteins, this CDR3 yields the full variable domain: DARVTQTPRHKVTEMGQEVTMRCQPILGHNTVFWYRQTMMQGLELLAYFRNRAPLDDSGMPKDRFSAEMPDATLATLKIQPSEPRDSAVYFCASGLMGAAYNEQFFGPGTRLTVL.